Below, 10 T cell receptor beta chains from the same sample are listed, as sequenced in a study of spatial heterogeneity in lung cancer. TCRdb analysed the 5' RACE reads with MiXCR anew, one entry per CDR3 protein. The repertoire holds some 7,000 distinct CDR3 sequences, with roughly an eighth as singletons. The time point: sample taken at primary tumor resection. Findings of the study overall: It was found that expanded intratumoral alpha and beta TCR counts tracked tumor mutation counts.

The antigens of these receptors remain unknown. The material sequenced was lung tumor tissue, taken at surgery. These receptors all come from a male donor with early-stage non-small cell lung cancer.

This clonotype was counted at least ten times. This beta chain is an unintended read in a library built for alpha chains; its size means little. The rearrangement uses TRBV7-9 and TRBJ2-1; 10 nucleotides line up with TRBD1. Unmatched junction bases numbered 11, after V lost 7 bases and J lost 8 bases. Germline V gives CDR1 SEHNR, CDR2 FQNEAQ (reference sequence). The CDR3 is 15 residues long. As DNA, the CDR3 is TGTGCCAGCACCTTTCTCGGGACAGGGGATGATGAGCAGTTCTTC. Its protein product is CASTFLGTGDDEQFF.

In its sample, this clonotype was seen many times. This beta chain is a stray sequence in a library constructed for alpha chains; its clone size is not meaningful. The gene calls are TRBV6-6 and TRBJ1-4; D gene unclear. CDR1 and CDR2 from the germline V gene are MNHNY and SVGAGI (reference sequence). The CDR3 length is 12 residues. Trimming removed 5 bases at V and 8 bases at J, with 9 bases between. Here the CDR3 DNA reads TGTGCCAGCAGTCCAGGAAGAGAAAAACTGTTTTTT. It specifies CASSPGREKLFF.

There are a few counts of this clonotype. Since the library was made to target alpha chains, this beta chain is a stray read and its abundance is not meaningful. The chain combines TRBV5-1 with TRBJ2-5, with D unresolved. Trimming shortened V by 0 bases and J by 5 bases, and 5 bases separated the two germline ends. Germline V lookup: CDR1 SGHRS, CDR2 YFSETQ. The CDR3 runs 12 residues. The CDR3 loop reads CASSLEGETQYF. In DNA form, the CDR3 reads TGCGCCAGCAGCTTGGAAGGCGAGACCCAGTACTTC.

This clonotype was counted only a few times. This beta chain appears as a stray read in a library generated for alpha chains; its size is not informative. The chain employs TRBV12-3 or TRBV12-4 and TRBJ1-1; tentative D call: TRBD1 (5 bases). Trimming left V 2 bases short and J 5 bases short, with 15 bases between. The CDR3 totals 15 residues. CDR3 residues: CASSLSGAGFTEAFF. DNA for the CDR3: TGTGCCAGCAGTTTAAGTGGTGCAGGGTTTACTGAAGCTTTCTTT.

This clonotype rates as medium-sized (0.01 to 0.1%). Since the library was made to target alpha chains, this beta chain is a stray read and its abundance is not meaningful. The chain links TRBV10-3 to TRBJ2-3; 11 positions match TRBD2. Germline trimming cut 6 bases from V and 3 bases from J; bases unmatched to any gene: 2. The CDR3 spans 14 residues. Germline CDR1 reads ENHRY; CDR2 reads SYGVKD. In DNA, the CDR3 is TGTGCCATCAGAGGGACTAGCGGTACAGATACGCAGTATTTT. Translation: CAIRGTSGTDTQYF.

At least ten counts were recorded for this clonotype. This beta chain lies outside the target of a library built for alpha chains; its clone size means little. V gene TRBV12-3 or TRBV12-4 combines with J gene TRBJ2-2; a possible D gene is TRBD1 (5 bases). The CDR3 runs 14 residues. Deletions cut 8 bases from V and 0 bases from J, with 10 bases between. The CDR3 loop reads CASQGHSNTGELFF. CDR3 in DNA: TGTGCCAGCCAAGGACATTCGAACACCGGGGAGCTGTTTTTT.

Judged by abundance, this clonotype is medium-sized. Because the library targeted alpha chains, this beta chain is an off-target read whose size means little. CDR3 in DNA: TGTGCCAGTAGCTACTATGAAAAACTGTTTTTT. Protein: CASSYYEKLFF. This chain links TRBV19 with TRBJ1-4; no clear D. V was pared by 6 bases and J by 6 bases, with 5 bases between. The CDR3 has 11 residues. Germline V gene data show CDR1 as LNHDA and CDR2 as SQIVND (reference sequence).

This clonotype is categorized as medium-sized. The library was designed around alpha chains, so this beta chain is a stray read whose abundance carries little weight. V gene TRBV6-5 combines with J gene TRBJ1-2; D gene uncertain. Trimming took 6 bases from V and 8 from J, leaving 13 bases between them. Looked up from germline, CDR1 is MNHEY and CDR2 is SVGAGI. This CDR3 has 12 amino acids. The CDR3 here is CASRSVGEGYTF. CDR3 bases: TGTGCCAGCAGATCAGTGGGAGAAGGCTACACCTTC.

In its sample, this clonotype ranks as medium-sized (0.01 to 0.1%). The library was designed around alpha chains, so this beta chain is a stray read whose abundance carries little weight. The chain links TRBV5-1 to TRBJ1-1; maybe TRBD1 (6 bases). Trimming stripped 3 bases from V and 0 bases from J, with 9 bases between. The CDR3 is 14 amino acids. Germline V gene lookup returns CDR1 SGHRS and CDR2 YFSETQ. The CDR3 nucleotides read TGCGCCAGCAGCTACGGACAGATGAACACTGAAGCTTTCTTT. The encoded protein is CASSYGQMNTEAFF.

By sample fraction, this clonotype is medium-sized. Found in a library prepared for alpha chains, this beta chain is an off-target read, and its abundance has little meaning. The rearrangement uses TRBV13 and TRBJ2-1; possible D gene TRBD2, 6 bases. V was shortened by 1 base and J by 4 bases, with 14 bases between the two germline ends. The germline V gene encodes CDR1 PRHDT and CDR2 FYEKMQ (reference sequence). The CDR3 covers 16 residues. The CDR3 here is CASSLVEAGLYNEQFF. CDR3 bases: TGTGCCAGCAGCTTAGTTGAGGCGGGATTGTACAATGAGCAGTTCTTC.